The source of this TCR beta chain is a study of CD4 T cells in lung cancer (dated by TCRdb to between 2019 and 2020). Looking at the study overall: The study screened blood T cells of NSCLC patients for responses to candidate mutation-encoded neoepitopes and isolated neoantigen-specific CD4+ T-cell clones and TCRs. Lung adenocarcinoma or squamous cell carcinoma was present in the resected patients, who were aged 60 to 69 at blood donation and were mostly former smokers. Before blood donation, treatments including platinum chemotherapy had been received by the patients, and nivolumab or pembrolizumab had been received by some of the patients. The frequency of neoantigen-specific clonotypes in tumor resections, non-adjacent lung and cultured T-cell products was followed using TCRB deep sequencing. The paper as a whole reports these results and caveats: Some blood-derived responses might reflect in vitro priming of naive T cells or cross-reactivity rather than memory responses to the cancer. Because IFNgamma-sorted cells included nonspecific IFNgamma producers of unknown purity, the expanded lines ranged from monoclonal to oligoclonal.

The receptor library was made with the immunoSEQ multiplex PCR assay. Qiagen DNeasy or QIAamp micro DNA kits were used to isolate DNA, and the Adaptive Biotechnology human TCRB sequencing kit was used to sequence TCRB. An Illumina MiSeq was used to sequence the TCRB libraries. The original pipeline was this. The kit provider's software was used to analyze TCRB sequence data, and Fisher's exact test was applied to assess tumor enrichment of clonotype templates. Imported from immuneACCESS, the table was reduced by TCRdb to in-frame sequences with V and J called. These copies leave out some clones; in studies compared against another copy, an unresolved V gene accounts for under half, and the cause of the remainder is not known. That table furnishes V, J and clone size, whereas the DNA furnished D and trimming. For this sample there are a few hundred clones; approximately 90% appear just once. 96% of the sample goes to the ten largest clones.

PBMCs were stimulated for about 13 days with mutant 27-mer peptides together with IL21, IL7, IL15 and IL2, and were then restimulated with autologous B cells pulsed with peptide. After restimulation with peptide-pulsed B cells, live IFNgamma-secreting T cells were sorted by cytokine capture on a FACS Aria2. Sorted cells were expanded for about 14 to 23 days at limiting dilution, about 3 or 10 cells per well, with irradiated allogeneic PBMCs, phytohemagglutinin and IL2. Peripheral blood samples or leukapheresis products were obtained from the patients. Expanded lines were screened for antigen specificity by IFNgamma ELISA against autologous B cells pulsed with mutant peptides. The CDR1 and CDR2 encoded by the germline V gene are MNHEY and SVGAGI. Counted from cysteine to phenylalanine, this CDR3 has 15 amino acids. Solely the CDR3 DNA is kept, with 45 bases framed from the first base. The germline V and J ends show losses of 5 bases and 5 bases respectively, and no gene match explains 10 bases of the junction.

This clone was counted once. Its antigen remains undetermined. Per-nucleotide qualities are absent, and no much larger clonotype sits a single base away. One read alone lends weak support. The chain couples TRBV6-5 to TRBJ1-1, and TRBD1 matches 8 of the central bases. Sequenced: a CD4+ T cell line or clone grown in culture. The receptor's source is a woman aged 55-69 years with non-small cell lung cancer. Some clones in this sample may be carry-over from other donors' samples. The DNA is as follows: TGTGCCAGCAGTCGATTTTTCAGGGGGCTGACTGAAGCTTTCTTT. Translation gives CASSRFFRGLTEAFF.